The sequence of this T cell receptor beta chain was determined in a study of cytomegalovirus exposure and HLA in healthy donors (dated by TCRdb to between 2016 and 2019). Looking at the study overall: According to an earlier analysis of 587 of the donors, about 180 million T cells yielded roughly 110 million unique TCR beta sequences and approximately 300 Gb of sequence data. A later analysis re-examined previously published TCR beta repertoires from 610 or so donors and added high-resolution HLA genotyping to investigate patterns of TCR occurrence. Four to six DR-DQ haplotypes were handled as single units for association and clustering because linkage in the cohort was strong. In addition to the first cohort of 666 subjects, a separate validation cohort of over 90 different subjects was used. A later genetic analysis took genome-wide SNP genotypes for about 55% of the 666 donors and used that subset as a discovery cohort. Rather than drawing on any new phenotypic data, the later analysis identified candidate immune exposures from TCR beta sequences and the way those sequences occurred across donors. Among roughly 400 genotyped donors of the cohort, an average of roughly 240,000 unique TCR beta nucleotide sequences were sequenced per donor, roughly 20% of them non-productive. The aim of the study was to test whether cataloging public T cell receptors could identify signatures of past pathogen exposure. An earlier analysis of around 640 of the donors used high-throughput TCR beta sequencing to judge whether each TCR beta V gene segment behaved as functional or pseudogenic. Every repertoire in the discovery cohort had been generated on one and the same sequencing platform. Of the 300 to 500 genotyped donors, 81% were placed in the genetic ancestry cluster associated with self-reported Caucasian donors. High-throughput TCR immunosequencing, statistical association of individual TCRs with disease status, and machine learning were combined to predict cytomegalovirus infection status. About 300 gigabases of sequencing data and around 85 million unique TCR sequences made up an early release that covered nearly 650 HLA-typed donors. Typing coverage varied by locus: roughly 620-640 donors for A, B, C, DRB1 and DQB1; 500 to 550 for DQA1; about 600 for DPA1; roughly 470 for DPB1. The T cell repertoires of several hundred subjects were profiled by immunosequencing and related to cytomegalovirus serostatus. Donor age, sex, ethnicity and CMV serostatus were compiled together with the repertoire data. Both class I and class II loci were covered by HLA typing, at four-digit resolution.

This clone has a single count. What this receptor recognizes is not known. No clone much larger than this one lies a single base away; base qualities are absent. Including the terminal cysteine and phenylalanine, the CDR3 comprises 15 residues. Only the CDR3 part of the read is kept: 45 bases, read in frame from the first base. V and J lose 0 bases and 6 bases, and a span of 12 bases separates them. The CDR1 and CDR2 encoded by the germline V gene are MGHRA and YSYEKL. The cohort was made up of approximately 670 healthy bone marrow donors. All cohort members were sampled while nominally healthy, although unrecorded immune exposures were likely present. The donor tested CMV seronegative, placing the donor among the roughly 400 seronegative members of the cohort. Each donor provided a peripheral blood sample, and peripheral blood mononuclear cells were used for TCR beta sequencing. The Qiagen DNeasy Blood Extraction Kit was used to extract genomic DNA from the blood cell samples.

Libraries came from the immunoSEQ multiplex PCR assay. For the multiplex PCR, a mixture combining 60 forward primers for TCR Vbeta segments and 13 reverse primers for TCR Jbeta segments was used. The CDR3 region of rearranged TCR beta genes was amplified from genomic DNA with a multiplex PCR assay. On the Illumina HiSeq System, the amplified TCR beta libraries were sequenced as 87-base-pair reads. The original methods were these. Across the 670 or so repertoires, a later analysis counted approximately 83 million unique TCR beta chains, some 11 million of which were shared by at least two donors. A nearest-neighbor algorithm error-corrected the raw reads and collapsed the reads into unique sequences, merging closely related sequences to remove PCR and sequencing errors. Alignment of CDR3 sequences to IMGT reference sequences was used to assign V, D and J gene segments. For a sequence to be retained, at least a six-nucleotide match to both a V gene segment and a J gene segment was required. Rearrangements were classified as productive when the CDR3 lacked stop codons and remained in frame with V and J, and all other rearrangements were classified as non-productive. Following IMGT convention, CDR3 was defined as the stretch from the second conserved V-encoded cysteine to the conserved J-encoded phenylalanine. The earlier analysis of about 530 of the donors excluded any sequence lacking an unambiguous match to a single V gene segment. An earlier analysis of several hundred of the donors called V segments functional above 56.7% productive rearrangements and segregating when the between-donor standard deviation exceeded 5%. A statistical classification framework was built for diagnosing cytomegalovirus status from the catalog of TCR beta chain sequences. V and J gene assignment, in a later analysis, came from comparing TCR nucleotide sequences with IMGT/GENE-DB human TR gene sequences. In a later analysis, CDR3 sequences and most-parsimonious VDJ recombination scenarios were assigned using the TCRdist pipeline. In a later analysis, each TCR beta chain was defined by its CDR3 amino acid sequence together with its V-gene family, and reads without a unique V-gene family were excluded. To address suspected cross-contamination and a sequencing artifact, a later analysis removed several hundred highly shared, low-generation-probability nucleotide sequences. In a later analysis, a clonal expansion index for each public chain was calculated from normalized within-repertoire ranks of inferred template counts. Generation probabilities in a later analysis came from a VDJ recombination model fitted to out-of-frame rearrangements, and those results were checked against IGoR. A later analysis scored TCR-TCR, TCR-HLA and TCR-CMV co-occurrence with hypergeometric tests, applying a repertoire-size bias correction to TCR pairs. To estimate false discovery rates, a later analysis permuted the HLA or CMV assignments 20 times. In a later analysis, co-occurring TCRs were grouped using DBSCAN, and TCRdist sequence similarity was added for clustering within HLA-allele-positive subsets. Repertoires with fewer than 30,000 or more than 120,000 public chains, plus five repertoires with anomalous nucleotide sharing, were excluded from co-occurrence clustering. The table was pulled from immuneACCESS by TCRdb, which kept in-frame rearrangements only. Such tables lose some clones; where checked, under half of the loss comes from unresolved V genes, and the rest has no known cause. V and J calls and clone size are given by that table; D and trimming were obtained from the DNA. Recorded for this sample are approximately 100,000 clones; about 85% of them occurred a single time. Clones ranked in the top ten supply 3% to 4% of the sample.

Beyond this particular receptor, the publication reports: A group of highly shared sequence variants was considered likely to be a technical artifact of the sequencing pipeline. Because counts were too low, seventeen rarely observed V segments, including chromosome 9 orphons, were excluded from the earlier analysis of about 500 of the donors. Compared with the approximately 710-donor mean, donors in an Asian-associated ancestry cluster had fewer N-insertions in productive TCRs, according to a later genetic analysis. The only immune exposure information available for the cohort was CMV serostatus. A later analysis reported that several top co-occurrence clusters appeared linked to parvovirus B19, influenza, CMV and Epstein-Barr virus. According to a later analysis, most CMV-associated TCR beta chains appeared to be HLA-restricted, and the HLA associations seemed to be driven largely by CMV exposure. Because some donors lacked HLA typing at each locus, the association tests relied only on the typed subset. In vitro tests confirmed that a few of the cytomegalovirus-associated TCR beta chains recognize cytomegalovirus antigens. Sequencing depth was assumed to be roughly uniform across donors in the presence/absence analyses, though that assumption may not hold. Cytomegalovirus status was reported to be diagnosed by the classifier with high specificity and sensitivity in both the original and validation cohorts. An earlier analysis of several hundred of the donors showed that most TCR beta V segments appeared in productive rearrangements either about 87% or about 30% of the time, which broadly matched IMGT annotations. A further reported finding was that TCR beta sequences accurately predicted the HLA-A and HLA-B alleles for most subjects in the first cohort. Because the 87-base-pair reads could not distinguish some IMGT-functional V segments, including TRBV6-2 and TRBV6-3, those segments were excluded. Compared with equally common non-associated chains, HLA-associated TCR beta chains in a later analysis were more clonally expanded and had lower generation probabilities. The study gave a list of under 200 TCR beta chains associated with cytomegalovirus. In a later genetic analysis, a missense DCLRE1C variant was associated with V-gene and J-gene trimming of TCR beta chains, and the association was replicated in an independent cohort. In this cohort, only TCR beta chains were sequenced, and detectable features were limited by the absence of alpha or paired-chain data. According to a later analysis, TCR association rates differed among HLA loci, with DRB1 alleles showing the most associated TCRs and HLA-C alleles showing the fewest. Most TCR sequences were seen in very few donors, while some public TCRs were found in many individuals. When HLA alleles, especially DR and DQ, strongly co-occurred, attributing TCR associations to individual alleles was difficult. Correlated functional status among segregating V segments might reflect linkage disequilibrium, but an unknown experimental factor could not be ruled out. It was suggested by the authors that the approach could potentially be generalized to other disease states and immunological phenotypes. In a later analysis, 16,951 TCR beta sequences were associated with specific HLA alleles at a false discovery rate of 0.05.

The TCR was taken from a man aged 30 to 45 in good health and CMV-seronegative. The specimen sequenced was PBMCs. The chain is assembled from TRBV4-1 and TRBJ2-1; the D segment could be TRBD2, given 5 matching bases. The CDR3 loop reads CASSQDVSSSNEQFF. At the DNA level, the sequence is TGCGCCAGCAGCCAAGATGTTTCTAGCTCCAATGAGCAGTTCTTC.